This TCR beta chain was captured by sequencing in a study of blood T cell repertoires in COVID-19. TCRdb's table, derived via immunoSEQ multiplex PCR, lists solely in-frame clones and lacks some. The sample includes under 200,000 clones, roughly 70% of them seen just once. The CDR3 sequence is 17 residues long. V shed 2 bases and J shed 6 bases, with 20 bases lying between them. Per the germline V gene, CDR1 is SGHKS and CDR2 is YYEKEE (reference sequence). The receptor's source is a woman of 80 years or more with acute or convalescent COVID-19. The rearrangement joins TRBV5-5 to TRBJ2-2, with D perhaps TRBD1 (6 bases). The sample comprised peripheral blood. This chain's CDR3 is CASSFSSVPQGSGELFF. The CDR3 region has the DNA TGTGCCAGCAGCTTCTCATCGGTCCCTCAGGGGTCCGGGGAGCTGTTTTTT.